The table lists the clone carrying this T cell receptor beta chain with many counts. Its antigen is undetermined. Using RNA template, CDR3s of TCR alpha and beta were amplified with iRepertoire arm-PCR. Tissue mRNA or PBMC total RNA, roughly 100-400 ng, went into one-step reverse transcription and amplification. TCRdb re-called the multiplex PCR reads through MiXCR, storing one row per CDR3 protein. The data hold about 190,000 distinct CDR3 sequences, with about 31% observed a single time. The V gene lost 5 bases and the J gene lost 6 bases, with 16 bases spanning the gap. Germline V gene lookup returns CDR1 MDHEN and CDR2 SYDVKM. The CDR3 has 14 amino acids. The entry originates in a study of glioma-infiltrating T cells. Overall study findings and caveats: Only very few CDR3 sequences appeared in both tissue and blood. Gliomas, especially low-grade, showed above-expected tissue-blood divergence; non-neoplastic patients showed below.

The sequence was obtained from a human donor with low-grade glioma or glioblastoma, undergoing nonglioma brain surgery, or in good health (not recorded which). Sequenced sample: glioma tissue, nonneoplastic brain tissue, or PBMCs (not recorded which). V and J are TRBV28 and TRBJ1-2, with D possibly TRBD1 on 6 matching bases. The CDR3 spells CASSTVGGPDGYTF. Here the CDR3 DNA reads TGTGCCAGCAGTACCGTCGGGGGGCCGGATGGCTACACCTTC.